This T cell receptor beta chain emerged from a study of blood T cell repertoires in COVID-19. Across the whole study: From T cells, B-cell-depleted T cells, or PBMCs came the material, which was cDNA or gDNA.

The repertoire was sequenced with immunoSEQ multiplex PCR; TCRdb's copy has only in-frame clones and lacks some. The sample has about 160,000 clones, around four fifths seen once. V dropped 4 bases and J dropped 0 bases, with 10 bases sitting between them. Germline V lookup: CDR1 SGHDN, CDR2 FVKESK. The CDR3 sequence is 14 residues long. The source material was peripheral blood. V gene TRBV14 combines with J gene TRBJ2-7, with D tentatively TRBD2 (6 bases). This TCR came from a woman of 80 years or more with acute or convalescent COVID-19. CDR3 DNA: TGTGCCAGCAGCCCTCTAGCGTTCTCCTACGAGCAGTACTTC. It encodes CASSPLAFSYEQYF.